Given below is one T cell receptor (beta chain) in context. The sample belongs to a study of T-cell memory formation after mild COVID-19. TCRdb processed the 5' RACE reads anew with MiXCR; each CDR3 protein has one entry. Here the sample spans fewer than 400,000 distinct CDR3 sequences, about 16% being singletons. V lost 3 bases, J lost 7 bases, and 7 bases stayed unmatched. CDR1 DFQATT and CDR2 SNEGSKA come from the germline V gene (reference sequence). The CDR3 has 15 amino acids. The chain carries TRBV20-1 and TRBJ2-2, with 11 positions matching TRBD2. The sequenced sample was PBMCs or a T cell subset sorted from them (not recorded which). This clonotype originated in a man aged 18 to 30 who had mild COVID-19 (a few samples of this study predate the infection). Cell type and time point are not known. The CDR3 here is CSASKGLAEVGELFF. The CDR3 region has the DNA TGCAGTGCTAGTAAGGGACTAGCGGAGGTCGGGGAGCTGTTTTTT.